The 9 T cell receptor beta chains below come from one sample, sequenced in a study of shared clonotypes between healthy human individuals. The method was immunoSEQ multiplex PCR; TCRdb's version includes in-frame clones alone and lacks a portion of them. Of millions of clones listed, 90% to 95% are singletons. Naive-designated CD8 cells lacked CD45RO, were positively enriched for CCR7, and omitted terminally differentiated effector memory CD45RA+ cells. The source material was naive CD8+ T cells from PBMCs. These receptors were taken from a man between 18 and 35 years old in good health. Some clones in this sample may be carry-over from other donors' samples.

The V gene is TRBV28, the J gene TRBJ2-1, with 10 bases that match TRBD2. CDR1 and CDR2 from the germline V gene are MDHEN and SYDVKM. This CDR3 is 16 amino acids long. Trimming at V came to 1 base and at J to 8 bases, leaving 8 bases not matched to a gene. The CDR3 DNA is TGTGCCAGCAGTTTATCGCTAGCGGGAGATGAGGATGAGCAGTTCTTC. It specifies CASSLSLAGDEDEQFF. Based on the CDR3 plus reference TRBV28 and TRBJ2-1, the full variable domain is DVKVTQSSRYLVKRTGEKVFLECVQDMDHENMFWYRQDPGLGLRLIYFSYDVKMKEKGDIPEGYSVSREKKERFSLILESASTNQTSMYLCASSLSLAGDEDEQFFGPGTRLTVL.

The chain joins TRBV7-8 to TRBJ2-7; TRBD1 matches 7 bases. CDR1 and CDR2 from the germline V gene are SGHVS and FQNEAQ. The CDR3 extends over 13 amino acids. V was clipped by 6 bases and J by 3 bases; unmatched bases: 5. The CDR3 DNA sequence: TGTGCCAGCAGTTACAGACAGGGCTACGAGCAGTACTTC. Translating it yields CASSYRQGYEQYF.

This chain's CDR3 is CASRSTYSYEQYF. The DNA for the CDR3 is TGTGCCAGCAGGTCCACCTACTCCTACGAGCAGTACTTC. This chain connects TRBV28 to TRBJ2-7; D is unresolved. In germline, CDR1 is MDHEN, CDR2 SYDVKM. The CDR3 is 13 amino acids. Trimming removed 6 bases at V and 0 bases at J, with 9 bases between.

Worth noting for this clone: This sample also contains other DNA sequences that code for the same CDR3. The J gene is TRBJ2-1, the V gene TRBV7-9; D gene ambiguous. V was clipped by 1 base and J by 0 bases, with 7 bases between them. CDR3 length: 15 residues. Germline CDR1 and CDR2: SEHNR and FQNEAQ (reference sequence). CDR3: CASSLGPSSYNEQFF. The CDR3 DNA follows: TGTGCCAGCAGCTTAGGCCCGAGCTCCTACAATGAGCAGTTCTTC. The whole variable domain, filled in from reference TRBV7-9 and TRBJ2-1, reads DTGVSQNPRHKITKRGQNVTFRCDPISEHNRLYWYRQTLGQGPEFLTYFQNEAQLEKSRLLSDRFSAERPKGSFSTLEIQRTEQGDSAMYLCASSLGPSSYNEQFFGPGTRLTVL.

The J gene is TRBJ2-1, the V gene TRBV29-1; 10 nucleotides agree with TRBD1. This CDR3 has 14 residues. Germline loops: CDR1 SQVTM, CDR2 ANQGSEA. With V trimmed by 7 bases and J by 8 bases, 11 bases remained unmatched. The CDR3 sequence is CSASGTGVLDEQFF. In DNA form, the CDR3 reads TGCAGCGCCTCCGGGACAGGGGTCTTGGATGAGCAGTTCTTC.

The rearrangement links TRBV5-6 to TRBJ1-1, with D unclear. Between the trimmed V and J ends, which lost 1 base and 0 bases, there was a span of 10 bases. The CDR3 loop spans 15 amino acids. Germline-derived CDR1 and CDR2 are SGHDT and YYEEEE. The CDR3 loop reads CASSLSGRLNTEAFF. As DNA, the CDR3 is TGTGCCAGCAGCTTGAGTGGGCGGTTGAACACTGAAGCTTTCTTT. The full variable domain, completed using reference TRBV5-6 and TRBJ1-1, is DAGVTQSPTHLIKTRGQQVTLRCSPKSGHDTVSWYQQALGQGPQFIFQYYEEEERQRGNFPDRFSGHQFPNYSSELNVNALLLGDSALYLCASSLSGRLNTEAFFGQGTRLTVV.

The rearrangement uses TRBV28 and TRBJ1-1; 9 bases line up with TRBD1. The CDR3 totals 15 residues. After removal of 6 bases from V and 5 bases from J, the junction contained 10 bases not matched to a gene. In germline, CDR1 is MDHEN, CDR2 SYDVKM. DNA for the CDR3: TGTGCCAGCAGGTACGGGACAGGGATTTATACTGAAGCTTTCTTT. Translated: CASRYGTGIYTEAFF.

The rearrangement uses TRBV2 and TRBJ2-1, with 9 bases fitting TRBD2. CDR1 and CDR2 (germline): SNHLY, FYNNEI. The CDR3 totals 20 residues. V trimming: 2 bases; J trimming: 2 bases; junction bases outside the gene matches: 16. The CDR3: CASSEPGLATPERAYNEQFF. CDR3 DNA sequence: TGTGCCAGCAGTGAACCGGGACTAGCAACGCCGGAGCGGGCCTACAATGAGCAGTTCTTC.

This clone was detected only a few times. The CDR3 is CSVDWGRGYNEQFF. CDR3 in DNA: TGCAGCGTTGACTGGGGGAGAGGGTACAATGAGCAGTTCTTC. The rearrangement uses TRBV29-1 and TRBJ2-1, with D perhaps given as TRBD1 or TRBD2 (5 bases each). Trimming left V 3 bases short and J 4 bases short, with 13 bases between. Germline V gene sequence: CDR1 SQVTM, CDR2 ANQGSEA. The CDR3 has 14 amino acids.